The 5 T cell receptor beta chains listed next were all sequenced from one sample in a study of blood T cells in healthy people across ages. A J-beta primer mix and a sample-barcoded 5' primer were used in a second PCR of roughly 6 to 11 cycles. MiXCR, run by TCRdb on the 5' RACE reads, gives a single entry per CDR3 protein. This sample has over 950,000 distinct CDR3 sequences, with roughly half found just once. The sequencing sample was made of blood. Source of these receptors: a woman aged 55-75 years in good health.

CDR3 sequence reads: CASSRRPAEQYF. The CDR3 DNA reads TGCGCCAGCAGCCGCAGACCCGCCGAGCAGTACTTC. V is TRBV4-1 and J is TRBJ2-7, with no clear D. The CDR3 loop spans 12 amino acids. The V end lost 4 bases, the J end lost 6 bases, and 10 bases lay between the germline ends. The germline gives CDR1 MGHRA, CDR2 YSYEKL.

This clonotype was seen only a few times. CDR3 bases: TGTGCCAGCAGTTACTCGTTTCGCGGGAGGGCCTACGAGCAGTACTTC. Protein product: CASSYSFRGRAYEQYF. The chain couples TRBV6-2 or TRBV6-3 to TRBJ2-7, with 9 bases matching TRBD2. This CDR3 is built from 16 residues. Trimming removed 0 bases from V and 2 bases from J; junction bases left unmatched: 5. Germline CDR1 MNHEY, CDR2 SVGEGT.

J is TRBJ1-4 and V is TRBV6-6; TRBD1 matches 10 bases. Trimming at V came to 6 bases and at J to 5 bases, leaving 9 bases not matched to a gene. The CDR3 is 16 amino acids. Germline V gene sequence: CDR1 MNHNY, CDR2 SVGAGI (reference sequence). This CDR3 reads CASRPGTGALNEKLFF. The CDR3 nucleotides are TGTGCCAGCAGGCCCGGGACAGGGGCGTTGAATGAAAAACTGTTTTTT.

The gene calls are TRBV27 and TRBJ2-7; no firm D call. The CDR3 runs 16 residues. V lost 1 base, J lost 3 bases, and 16 bases lay in between. CDR1 is MNHEY and CDR2 is SMNVEV in the germline V gene (reference sequence). The CDR3 sequence: CASSLLPRTGSYEQYF. CDR3 coding DNA: TGTGCCAGCAGTTTATTACCTAGGACGGGTAGCTACGAGCAGTACTTC.

This chain joins TRBV29-1 and TRBJ2-1, with D possibly TRBD2 on 6 matching bases. CDR3 length: 14 residues. Per germline, CDR1 SQVTM and CDR2 ANQGSEA. The V end lost 2 bases, the J end lost 8 bases, and 16 bases lay between the germline ends. The CDR3 reads CSVEPSRRVYEQFF. CDR3 DNA: TGCAGCGTTGAACCTAGCAGGAGGGTCTATGAGCAGTTCTTC.